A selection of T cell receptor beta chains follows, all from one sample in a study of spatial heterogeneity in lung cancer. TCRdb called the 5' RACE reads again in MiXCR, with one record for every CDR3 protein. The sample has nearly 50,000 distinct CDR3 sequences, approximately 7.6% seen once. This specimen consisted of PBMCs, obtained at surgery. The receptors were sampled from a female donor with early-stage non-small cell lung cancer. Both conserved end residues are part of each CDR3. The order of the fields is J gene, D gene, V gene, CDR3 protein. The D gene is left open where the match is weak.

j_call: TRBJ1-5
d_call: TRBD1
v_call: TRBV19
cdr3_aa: CASSLNPRTGQPQHF

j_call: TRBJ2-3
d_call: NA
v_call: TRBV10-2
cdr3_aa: CASSYPSADTQYF

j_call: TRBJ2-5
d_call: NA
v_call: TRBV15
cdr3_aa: CATSRVPQETQYF

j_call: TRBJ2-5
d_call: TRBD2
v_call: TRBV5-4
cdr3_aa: CASSLWGGYQETQYF

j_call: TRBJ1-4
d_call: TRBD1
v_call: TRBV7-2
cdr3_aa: CASALLGGTGNEKLFF

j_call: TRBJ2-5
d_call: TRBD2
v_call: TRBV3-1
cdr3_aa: CASSTTGTRTRETQYF

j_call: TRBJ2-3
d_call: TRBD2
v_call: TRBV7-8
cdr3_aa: CASSLAQGGADTQYF

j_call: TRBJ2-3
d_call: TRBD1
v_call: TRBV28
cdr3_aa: CASTLNRGQGTDTQYF

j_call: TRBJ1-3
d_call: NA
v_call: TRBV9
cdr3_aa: CASSVGAGAGNTIYF

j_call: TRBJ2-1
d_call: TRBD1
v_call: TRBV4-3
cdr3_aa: CASSQDVRGLSYNEQFF

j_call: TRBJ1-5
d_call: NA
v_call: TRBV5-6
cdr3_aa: CASSLGTVPNQPQHF

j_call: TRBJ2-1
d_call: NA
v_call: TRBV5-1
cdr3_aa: CASSIPGSSYNEQFF

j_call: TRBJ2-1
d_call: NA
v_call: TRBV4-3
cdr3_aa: CASSQDGGPYYNEQFF

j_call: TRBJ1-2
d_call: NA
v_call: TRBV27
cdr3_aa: CASSLRENYGYTF

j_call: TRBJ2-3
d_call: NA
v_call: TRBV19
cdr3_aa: CASSRGASTDTQYF